The 14 T cell receptor beta chains below all came from one sample that was sequenced in a study of IL-17A CD8 T cells in psoriatic arthritis synovium. IL-17A and IFNgamma secretion assays labeled CD3+ T cells stimulated more than 1.4 hours with PMA and ionomycin. Actively inflamed joints of psoriatic arthritis patients supplied the aspirated synovial fluid. The data were produced by immunoSEQ multiplex PCR, yet TCRdb's version contains in-frame clones alone and is incomplete. The table lists thousands of clones, around 72% of them singletons, with about 10% in the top ten. The specimen sequenced was IFN-gamma+ CD8+ T cells from synovial fluid. Subset in this sample: IL-17A-IFNgamma+ memory CD8+ (Tc1) cells. The receptors were sampled from a human donor with psoriatic arthritis.

V usage is TRBV14 and J usage is TRBJ1-2; 9 bases line up with TRBD1. V gave up 0 bases and J gave up 3 bases; unmatched junction bases: 5. This CDR3 spans 16 amino acids. Looked up from germline, CDR1 is SGHDN and CDR2 is FVKESK. The DNA of the CDR3 is TGTGCCAGCAGCCAAGATGGTACAGGGGGCCACTATGGCTACACCTTC. Protein product: CASSQDGTGGHYGYTF.

The gene calls are TRBV7-2 and TRBJ2-1; D not certain. Germline CDR1 is SGHTA and CDR2 is FQGNSA. Trimming took 5 bases from V and 8 from J, leaving 13 bases between them. This CDR3 contains 13 residues. The CDR3 protein is CASSAPPLDEQFF. In nucleotides, the CDR3 is TGTGCCAGCAGCGCCCCTCCTTTAGATGAGCAGTTCTTC. Filled out from reference TRBV7-2 and TRBJ2-1, the complete variable domain reads GAGVSQSPSNKVTEKGKDVELRCDPISGHTALYWYRQSLGQGLEFLIYFQGNSAPDKSGLPSDRFSAERTGGSVSTLTIQRTQQEDSAVYLCASSAPPLDEQFFGPGTRLTVL.

This clone was recorded only once. This rearrangement joins TRBV5-4 to TRBJ2-1, with TRBD1 as a possible D gene (6 bases). Trimming took off 0 bases at V and 0 bases at J, with 10 bases between the two ends. This CDR3 has 16 amino acids. The germline CDR1 and CDR2 sequences are SGHNT and YYREEE (reference sequence). CDR3 protein: CASSLVGGSSYNEQFF. Here the CDR3 DNA reads TGTGCCAGCAGCTTGGTTGGGGGCTCCTCCTACAATGAGCAGTTCTTC.

The chain uses TRBV29-1 and TRBJ2-1, with 7 bases aligning to TRBD1. The CDR3 has 12 residues. Germline CDR1 SQVTM, CDR2 ANQGSEA. V was pared by 6 bases and J by 7 bases, with 6 bases of the junction left unmatched. The CDR3 DNA follows: TGCAGCGTAGTACAGGGGTGGAATGAGCAGTTCTTC. It translates to CSVVQGWNEQFF.

This rearrangement joins TRBV7-8 to TRBJ1-2, with D possibly matching TRBD1 (6 bases). The CDR3 has 15 residues. Between the trimmed V and J ends, which lost 2 bases and 4 bases, there was a span of 14 bases. Germline loops: CDR1 SGHVS, CDR2 FQNEAQ. CDR3 nucleotides: TGTGCCAGCAGCTTATACCAGGGGCCAAGCTATGGCTACACCTTC. It translates to CASSLYQGPSYGYTF. The whole variable domain, filled in from reference TRBV7-8 and TRBJ1-2, reads GAGVSQSPRYKVAKRGQDVALRCDPISGHVSLFWYQQALGQGPEFLTYFQNEAQLDKSGLPSDRFFAERPEGSVSTLKIQRTQQEDSAVYLCASSLYQGPSYGYTFGSGTRLTVV.

V is TRBV7-9 and J is TRBJ2-5; possibly TRBD2 for D (5 bases). Trimming removed 5 bases at V and 0 bases at J, with 16 bases between. The CDR3 consists of 16 residues. CDR1 SEHNR and CDR2 FQNEAQ come from the germline V gene (reference sequence). CDR3 sequence (DNA): TGTGCCAGCAGCCCACAGAGTTCGGGGTACCAAGAGACCCAGTACTTC. This gives the protein CASSPQSSGYQETQYF.

By sample share, this clone is large. V usage is TRBV6-1 and J usage is TRBJ2-7; a weak D match, TRBD1 (6 bases). Trimming stripped 4 bases from V and 2 bases from J, with 15 bases between. Germline V gene lookup returns CDR1 MNHNS and CDR2 SASEGT. The CDR3 spans 15 residues. As DNA, the CDR3 is TGTGCCAGCAGTGGTCGGGACACCCTCACCTACGAGCAGTACGTC. Its protein is CASSGRDTLTYEQYV.

The chain uses TRBV7-6 and TRBJ2-2; D is unresolved. The germline CDR1 and CDR2 sequences are SGHVS and FNYEAQ. V gave up 1 base and J gave up 1 base, with 7 bases separating them. The CDR3 runs to 15 residues. The CDR3 DNA is TGTGCCAGCAGCTTAGACTTAATGAACACCGGGGAGCTGTTTTTT. This sequence encodes CASSLDLMNTGELFF.

The V call is TRBV28, the J call TRBJ2-3; no reliable D call. The V end lost 3 bases, the J end lost 2 bases, and 9 bases lay between the germline ends. The CDR3 length is 14 residues. Looked up from germline, CDR1 is MDHEN and CDR2 is SYDVKM. CDR3 sequence reads: CASSLDNPTDTQYF. CDR3 coding DNA: TGTGCCAGCAGTTTGGATAACCCCACAGATACGCAGTATTTT.

The chain recombines TRBV6-1 with TRBJ2-2, with 13 bases identical to TRBD2. Germline assignment: CDR1 MNHNS and CDR2 SASEGT. V trimming: 10 bases; J trimming: 6 bases; junction bases outside the gene matches: 2. This CDR3 has 13 residues. The CDR3 DNA reads TGTGCCATCGGACTAGCGGGAGCCGGGGAGCTGTTTTTT. It translates to CAIGLAGAGELFF.

V usage is TRBV19 and J usage is TRBJ2-1; TRBD2 might be the D (6 bases). Per germline, CDR1 LNHDA and CDR2 SQIVND (reference sequence). The CDR3 contains 15 residues. The V gene lost 3 bases and the J gene lost 2 bases, with 11 bases spanning the gap. The DNA for the CDR3 is TGTGCCAGTAGTATTGGAGGGTCAGCCTACAATGAGCAGTTCTTC. This gives the protein CASSIGGSAYNEQFF.

This clone was recorded once. The chain is built from TRBV7-9 and TRBJ2-3, with TRBD2 identical over 12 bases. J was trimmed by 6 bases and V by 3 bases; bases with no gene match: 4. CDR3 length: 15 amino acids. Germline assignment: CDR1 SEHNR and CDR2 FQNEAQ (reference sequence). CDR3 DNA: TGTGCCAGCAGCTTTCTAGCGGGAGGGCGGGATACGCAGTATTTT. Residues: CASSFLAGGRDTQYF.

The chain carries TRBV30 and TRBJ1-2; D is possibly TRBD1 (6 bases). V was trimmed by 1 base and J by 7 bases, leaving 7 bases between them. There are 11 residues in the CDR3. The germline gives CDR1 GTSNPN, CDR2 SVGIG (reference sequence). The CDR3 DNA reads as TGTGCCTGGAGTGAGGGGGGTGGCTACACCTTC. It codes for CAWSEGGGYTF.

The chain links TRBV16 to TRBJ1-4; no firm D call. Germline-derived CDR1 and CDR2 are KGHSY and FQNENV. The CDR3 is 17 amino acids. Trimming removed 1 base from V and 0 bases from J, with 12 bases in between. The CDR3 DNA reads as TGTGCCAGCAGCCAATGGAGCAACAGAGCAACTAATGAAAAACTGTTTTTT. Its translation is CASSQWSNRATNEKLFF. The entire variable domain, with the rest obtained from reference TRBV16 and TRBJ1-4, is as follows: GEEVAQTPKHLVRGEGQKAKLYCAPIKGHSYVFWYQQVLKNEFKFLISFQNENVFDETGMPKERFSAKCLPNSPCSLEIQATKLEDSAVYFCASSQWSNRATNEKLFFGSGTQLSVL.